Sequencing of this T cell receptor (beta chain) was carried out in a study of T-cell reconstitution after alpha-beta-depleted transplantation in children. Findings of the study overall: Several hundred expanded graft clones reportedly were the source of alpha-beta T cells about two months after transplant. Day-60 TCRbeta diversity that was high in some patients was derived from surviving recipient T cells and thymic progenitors. At one year after transplant, newly produced T cells mostly accounted for T-cell counts and diversity.

Preparation of the TCRbeta library involved a method that used unique molecular identifiers. From the PCR reads, TCRdb called clonotypes with MiXCR, one entry per CDR3 protein. The profile shows around 800,000 distinct CDR3 sequences, 16% of them singletons. V was trimmed by 4 bases and J by 0 bases, leaving 6 bases between them. CDR1 and CDR2 from the germline V gene are SGHNT and YYREEE (reference sequence). The CDR3 spans 13 residues. Remarks on this clonotype: Its target is unknown.

The TCR was taken from a male patient aged 10 to 17 who had a stem cell transplant for acute lymphoblastic leukemia, so the T cells may come from the graft donor. The sequences come from PBMCs, mostly from graft donor cells, collected 360 days after TCRalphabeta/CD19-depleted stem cell transplant. V usage is TRBV5-4 and J usage is TRBJ2-3; D uncertain. The CDR3 protein is CASSTPSTDTQYF. In DNA, the CDR3 is TGTGCCAGCAGCACCCCTAGCACAGATACGCAGTATTTT.